These 32 T cell receptor beta chains came from one sample sequenced in a study of blood T cell repertoires in COVID-19. Assay: immunoSEQ multiplex PCR; the TCRdb copy retains only in-frame clones and omits some. The sample carries tens of thousands of clones, roughly 89% recorded once. Specimen: peripheral blood. The receptors derive from a man aged 50 or older with acute or convalescent COVID-19.

The chain links TRBV6-1 to TRBJ2-7, with 9 bases aligning to TRBD1. Germline V gene lookup returns CDR1 MNHNS and CDR2 SASEGT. V lost 1 base to trimming and J lost 2 bases; unmatched junction nucleotides: 6. CDR3 size: 16 residues. The CDR3 DNA reads as TGTGCCAGCAGTGAAGATGGGGACAGGGCCACCTACGAGCAGTACTTC. It is translated as CASSEDGDRATYEQYF.

The chain joins TRBV9 to TRBJ2-7; tentative D call: TRBD2 (5 bases). Germline-derived CDR1 and CDR2 are SGDLS and YYNGEE. V shed 4 bases and J shed 3 bases, with 14 bases lying between them. CDR3 length equals 14 residues. The CDR3 loop reads CASSPIGGFYEQYF. CDR3 nucleotide sequence: TGTGCCAGCAGCCCGATCGGCGGGTTCTACGAGCAGTACTTC.

This chain uses TRBV9 with TRBJ1-2, with TRBD1 matching over 10 bases. The germline V gene encodes CDR1 SGDLS and CDR2 YYNGEE. The CDR3 totals 15 residues. With 3 bases clipped from V and 4 bases from J, the junction kept 6 bases outside the gene matches. CDR3 amino acids: CASSAGTGDTYGYTF. The CDR3 region has the DNA TGTGCCAGCAGCGCGGGGACAGGGGATACCTATGGCTACACCTTC.

This clone was seen once. The chain combines TRBV7-9 with TRBJ2-1, with TRBD2 matching 11 bases. V lost 2 bases and J lost 9; bases outside the gene matches: 3. This CDR3 has 14 residues. Germline V gives CDR1 SEHNR, CDR2 FQNEAQ (reference sequence). The CDR3 DNA reads TGTGCCAGCAGCTTAACCCTAGCGGGAGGTGAGCAGTTCTTC. It encodes CASSLTLAGGEQFF.

The V and J genes are TRBV5-1 and TRBJ2-7, with a tentative D call TRBD1 (6 bases). Trimming shortened V by 4 bases and J by 1 base, and 12 bases separated the two germline ends. The CDR3 is 14 residues long. Germline CDR1 SGHRS, CDR2 YFSETQ. The CDR3 DNA reads as TGCGCCAGCAGCCCAACGACAGGTTCCTACGAGCAGTACTTC. Amino acids: CASSPTTGSYEQYF.

This sequence joins TRBV19 and TRBJ1-5; D unresolved. V lost 6 bases to trimming and J lost 3 bases, with 21 bases between them. CDR1 LNHDA and CDR2 SQIVND come from the germline V gene (reference sequence). This CDR3 contains 17 residues. CDR3 DNA: TGTGCCAGTAGGCCCTTGTTAGGCCTCCAGGTCAATCAGCCCCAGCATTTT. Its translation: CASRPLLGLQVNQPQHF.

The rearrangement joins TRBV7-6 to TRBJ2-1, with unresolved D. The CDR3 consists of 16 residues. Trimming cost V 1 base and J 0 bases, with 10 bases left between them. Germline CDR1 SGHVS, CDR2 FNYEAQ. The CDR3 reads CASSLDERFSYNEQFF. The CDR3 coding sequence is TGTGCCAGCAGCTTAGATGAGAGGTTCTCCTACAATGAGCAGTTCTTC. Filled out from reference TRBV7-6 and TRBJ2-1, the complete variable domain reads GAGVSQSPRYKVTKRGQDVALRCDPISGHVSLYWYRQALGQGPEFLTYFNYEAQQDKSGLPNDRFSAERPEGSISTLTIQRTEQRDSAMYRCASSLDERFSYNEQFFGPGTRLTVL.

This sequence joins TRBV28 and TRBJ2-5; tentative D call: TRBD1 (6 bases). V lost 6 bases to trimming and J lost 1 base, with 15 bases between them. The germline CDR1 and CDR2 sequences are MDHEN and SYDVKM. CDR3 size: 15 residues. The CDR3, as DNA: TGTGCCAGCAGCCCGATAGGGGGACCCCAAGAGACCCAGTACTTC. Translation gives CASSPIGGPQETQYF.

The V call is TRBV3-1 (or the pseudogene TRBV3-2), the J call TRBJ1-2; a possible D gene is TRBD1 (5 bases). V lost 3 bases to trimming and J lost 2 bases, with 19 bases between them. Germline CDR1 LGHDT, CDR2 YNNKEL (reference sequence). The CDR3 totals 17 residues. In DNA, the CDR3 is TGTGCCAGCAGCCAGCACCCTACGGGACTTATAAACTATGGCTACACCTTC. This translates into CASSQHPTGLINYGYTF.

V usage is TRBV15 and J usage is TRBJ1-5; 9 nucleotides line up with TRBD1. The J segment lost 4 bases and the V segment lost 5 bases, leaving 3 bases of the junction unmatched. The CDR3 spans 14 residues. Germline CDR1 LNHNV, CDR2 YYDKDF (reference sequence). CDR3 in amino acids: CATSFGQGNQPQHF. CDR3 nucleotide sequence: TGTGCCACCAGCTTCGGACAGGGGAATCAGCCCCAGCATTTT.

CDR3 loop: CASKSGGLAGNEQYF. The CDR3 DNA sequence: TGTGCCAGCAAGAGTGGGGGACTAGCGGGAAACGAGCAGTACTTC. The chain is built from TRBV27 and TRBJ2-7; 13 positions agree with TRBD2. The V segment lost 7 bases and the J segment 5 bases; nucleotides outside the gene matches: 8. The germline V gene has CDR1 MNHEY and CDR2 SMNVEV (reference sequence). This CDR3 contains 15 residues.

The DNA of the CDR3 is TGTGCAAGTCGCATCCGGGACAGGGTTCATGGCTACACCTTC. The encoded protein is CASRIRDRVHGYTF. This chain connects TRBV12-2 to TRBJ1-2; no DNA check was done on the table's D call, TRBD1. TRBV12-2 has pseudogene status. CDR3 size: 14 residues.

This rearrangement joins TRBV7-8 to TRBJ2-7, with 9 bases aligning to TRBD1. CDR1 is SGHVS and CDR2 is FQNEAQ in the germline V gene. V lost 9 bases and J lost 0; bases outside the gene matches: 6. The CDR3 extends over 14 amino acids. The CDR3 coding sequence is TGTGCCAGTTTACAGGGGGCGAGCTCCTACGAGCAGTACTTC. It translates to CASLQGASSYEQYF.

In the case of this clone: Mismatch with germline at one junction end may stem from a read error. V and J are TRBV3-1 (or the pseudogene TRBV3-2) and TRBJ1-1, with unresolved D. The germline CDR1 and CDR2 sequences are LGHDT and YNNKEL (reference sequence). The CDR3 contains 17 residues. CDR3 protein: CASSPNNYLTLNPEAFF. Here the CDR3 DNA reads TGTGCCAGCAGTCCAAACAACTATCTTACCTTGAACCCTGAAGCTTTCTTT.

V gene TRBV19 combines with J gene TRBJ1-4; D remains ambiguous. The CDR3 spans 15 residues. V dropped 6 bases and J dropped 6 bases, with 17 bases sitting between them. Germline loops: CDR1 LNHDA, CDR2 SQIVND (reference sequence). The CDR3 sequence is CASRNRSRGYEKLFF. The CDR3 nucleotides read TGTGCCAGTAGAAATCGGAGTCGAGGCTATGAAAAACTGTTTTTT. The full variable domain, completed using reference TRBV19 and TRBJ1-4, is DGGITQSPKYLFRKEGQNVTLSCEQNLNHDAMYWYRQDPGQGLRLIYYSQIVNDFQKGDIAEGYSVSREKKESFPLTVTSAQKNPTAFYLCASRNRSRGYEKLFFGSGTQLSVL.

The gene calls are TRBV10-3 and TRBJ2-2; 14 bases agree with TRBD2. Looked up from germline, CDR1 is ENHRY and CDR2 is SYGVKD. The CDR3 is 18 residues long. V was clipped by 5 bases and J by 0 bases; unmatched bases: 5. The CDR3 is CAISSTSGRGSNTGELFF. The CDR3, as DNA: TGTGCCATCAGTTCGACTAGCGGGAGGGGTTCGAACACCGGGGAGCTGTTTTTT.

The chain carries TRBV6-5 and TRBJ1-1, with D hard to call. From germline, CDR1 is MNHEY and CDR2 SVGAGI. The CDR3 is 11 residues long. The V end was cut by 7 bases, the J end by 5 bases, with 8 bases between. For the CDR3, the DNA is TGTGCCAGCATAGCTGAAACTGAAGCTTTCTTT. The encoded protein is CASIAETEAFF.

The CDR3 spells CATSRDHAGEQPQHF. CDR3 in DNA: TGTGCCACCAGCAGAGATCATGCGGGGGAACAGCCCCAGCATTTT. The rearrangement uses TRBV15 and TRBJ1-5; possibly TRBD1 for D (5 bases). V was pared by 0 bases and J by 7 bases, with 13 bases between. The CDR3 is made up of 15 amino acids. Germline V gene sequence: CDR1 LNHNV, CDR2 YYDKDF (reference sequence).

The chain links TRBV23-1 to TRBJ1-4; a possible D gene is TRBD1 (6 bases). TRBV23-1 belongs to the ORF category, with a function that is uncertain. Trimming removed 3 bases at V and 0 bases at J, with 14 bases between. This CDR3 region has 17 residues. The CDR3 reads CASSQLTGVTTNEKLFF. The CDR3 DNA reads TGCGCCAGCAGTCAGTTGACAGGCGTAACAACTAATGAAAAACTGTTTTTT.

V gene TRBV5-6 combines with J gene TRBJ2-7; no firm D call. The CDR3 length is 13 residues. Germline values: CDR1 SGHDT, CDR2 YYEEEE. Trimming took 1 base from V and 3 from J, leaving 8 bases between them. CDR3 residues: CASSLNRNYEQYF. The CDR3, as DNA: TGTGCCAGCAGCTTGAACAGAAACTACGAGCAGTACTTC.

Comments on this clone: Other DNA sequences in this sample translate to the same CDR3. The chain has TRBV5-4 and TRBJ2-5; 15 positions match TRBD2. The germline gives CDR1 SGHNT, CDR2 YYREEE (reference sequence). The V and J ends lost 4 bases and 5 bases, in that order; junction bases with no gene match: 3. The CDR3 consists of 15 residues. The CDR3 DNA sequence: TGTGCCAGCAGCCCCGGACTAGCGGGAGGGGAGACCCAGTACTTC. Its translation: CASSPGLAGGETQYF.

The rearrangement uses TRBV7-2 and TRBJ1-3, with D perhaps matching TRBD1 (5 bases). Trimming left V 5 bases short and J 4 bases short, with 15 bases between. CDR3 size: 15 residues. CDR1 is SGHTA and CDR2 is FQGNSA in the germline V gene. The CDR3 spells CASSPDTGGGNTIYF. In DNA, the CDR3 is TGTGCCAGCAGCCCCGACACGGGGGGAGGAAACACCATATATTTT.

This rearrangement joins TRBV9 to TRBJ2-3; 7 nucleotides align to TRBD2. With 6 bases clipped from V and 1 base from J, the junction kept 8 bases outside the gene matches. This CDR3 is 15 amino acids long. In germline, CDR1 is SGDLS, CDR2 YYNGEE. The CDR3 loop is CASTERGLGTDTQYF. Here the CDR3 DNA reads TGTGCCAGCACGGAGCGGGGATTGGGCACAGATACGCAGTATTTT. The full variable domain, its missing parts supplied by reference TRBV9 and TRBJ2-3, is DSGVTQTPKHLITATGQRVTLRCSPRSGDLSVYWYQQSLDQGLQFLIQYYNGEERAKGNILERFSAQQFPDLHSELNLSSLELGDSALYFCASTERGLGTDTQYFGPGTRLTVL.

In this sample, this clone turned up once. The gene calls are TRBV28 and TRBJ2-1; 8 bases line up with TRBD2. V was clipped by 0 bases and J by 2 bases; unmatched bases: 0. The CDR3 extends over 15 amino acids. Germline V gene data show CDR1 as MDHEN and CDR2 as SYDVKM. The CDR3 sequence: CASSLWREAYNEQFF. CDR3 nucleotide sequence: TGTGCCAGCAGTTTATGGCGGGAGGCCTACAATGAGCAGTTCTTC.

This chain links TRBV11-3 with TRBJ2-1; 8 nucleotides align to TRBD2. This CDR3 has 15 amino acids. V dropped 1 base and J dropped 6; count of bases not matched to a gene: 5. CDR1 and CDR2 from the germline V gene are SGHNT and YENEEA. As DNA, the CDR3 is TGTGCCAGCAGCTTAGTGTCGGGAGGGCGCAATGAGCAGTTCTTC. Its protein is CASSLVSGGRNEQFF. The variable domain in full, with the rest retrieved from reference TRBV11-3 and TRBJ2-1, is EAGVVQSPRYKIIEKKQPVAFWCNPISGHNTLYWYLQNLGQGPELLIRYENEEAVDDSQLPKDRFSAERLKGVDSTLKIQPAELGDSAVYLCASSLVSGGRNEQFFGPGTRLTVL.

The chain uses TRBV7-2 and TRBJ2-7; TRBD2 matches 8 bases. V gave up 5 bases and J gave up 4 bases; unmatched junction bases: 10. The CDR3 runs 15 residues. CDR1 is SGHTA, CDR2 FQGNSA, per germline. The CDR3 loop is CASSHQSGSWYEQYF. The CDR3 bases are TGTGCCAGCAGCCACCAAAGCGGGAGTTGGTACGAGCAGTACTTC.

The genes are TRBV27 and TRBJ1-5, with D possibly matching TRBD1 (5 bases). CDR3 size: 15 residues. Germline assignment: CDR1 MNHEY and CDR2 SMNVEV (reference sequence). CDR3 protein: CAYYIKGQANQPQHF. The CDR3 DNA sequence: TGTGCTTACTATATCAAGGGGCAGGCTAATCAGCCCCAGCATTTT.

This chain connects TRBV9 to TRBJ2-1; 8 nucleotides line up with TRBD2. The ends lost 2 bases at V and 9 bases at J; junction bases unmatched: 7. Germline V gene sequence: CDR1 SGDLS, CDR2 YYNGEE. This CDR3 is 14 amino acids long. Written as DNA, the CDR3 is TGTGCCAGCAGCGTCGTAGCGGGAACGGGTGAGCAGTTCTTC. This codes for CASSVVAGTGEQFF.

The V gene is TRBV15, the J gene TRBJ1-1, with D hard to call. V was trimmed by 0 bases and J by 2 bases, leaving 10 bases between them. The CDR3 is 15 amino acids. The germline CDR1 and CDR2 sequences are LNHNV and YYDKDF (reference sequence). The CDR3 here is CATSRDAIENTEAFF. For the CDR3, the DNA is TGTGCCACCAGCAGAGATGCGATTGAAAACACTGAAGCTTTCTTT.

This rearrangement joins TRBV30 to TRBJ2-1, with 11 bases matching TRBD2. This CDR3 is 15 amino acids long. J was trimmed by 4 bases and V by 1 base; bases with no gene match: 3. Germline V gene sequence: CDR1 GTSNPN, CDR2 SVGIG (reference sequence). This CDR3 reads CAWSARTSGYNEQFF. The CDR3 DNA is TGTGCCTGGAGTGCCAGGACTAGCGGGTACAATGAGCAGTTCTTC.

V gene TRBV6-5 combines with J gene TRBJ1-2, with 8 bases aligning to TRBD1. CDR1 and CDR2 (germline): MNHEY, SVGAGI. The CDR3 sequence is 15 residues long. The V and J ends lost 4 bases and 8 bases, in that order; junction bases with no gene match: 12. The CDR3 DNA sequence: TGTGCCAGCAGTTGGGACGGACAGGGTTGGGGCGGCTACACCTTC. Its protein is CASSWDGQGWGGYTF.

V usage is TRBV2 and J usage is TRBJ2-2; 7 bases are a match to TRBD2. V trimming: 8 bases; J trimming: 4 bases; junction bases outside the gene matches: 7. Germline CDR1 is SNHLY and CDR2 is FYNNEI. CDR3 size: 14 residues. The CDR3 DNA is TGTGCCAGCGGCGGGAGATTCGGCACCGGGGAGCTGTTTTTT. Its translation is CASGGRFGTGELFF.